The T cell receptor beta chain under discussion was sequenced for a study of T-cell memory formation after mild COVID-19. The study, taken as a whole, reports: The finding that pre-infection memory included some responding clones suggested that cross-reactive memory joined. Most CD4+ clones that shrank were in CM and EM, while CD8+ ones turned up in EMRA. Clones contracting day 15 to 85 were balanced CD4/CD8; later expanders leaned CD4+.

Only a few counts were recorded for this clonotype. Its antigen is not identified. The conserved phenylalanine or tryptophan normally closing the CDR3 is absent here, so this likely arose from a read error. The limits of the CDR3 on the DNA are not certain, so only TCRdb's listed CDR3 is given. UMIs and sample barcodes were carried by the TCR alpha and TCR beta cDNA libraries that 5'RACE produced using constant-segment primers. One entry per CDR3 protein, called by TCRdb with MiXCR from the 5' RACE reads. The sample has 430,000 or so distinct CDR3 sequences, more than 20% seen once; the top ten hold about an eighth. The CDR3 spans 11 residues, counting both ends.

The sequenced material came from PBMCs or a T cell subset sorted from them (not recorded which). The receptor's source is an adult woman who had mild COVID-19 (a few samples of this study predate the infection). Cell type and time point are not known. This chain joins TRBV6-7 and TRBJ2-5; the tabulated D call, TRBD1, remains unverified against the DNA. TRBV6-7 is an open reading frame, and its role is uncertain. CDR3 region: CASSSPTRGPL.